Listed below are T cell receptor beta chains from one sample, sequenced in a study of metastatic and nonmetastatic thyroid tumors. Using MiXCR, TCRdb reanalyzed the PCR reads. The table has more than 65,000 clones, more than 13% seen once. Material for sequencing was blood. These receptors all stem from a male donor with papillary thyroid cancer or a benign thyroid nodule (not recorded which). Some clones in this sample may be carry-over from other donors' samples. Each CDR3 is given with its conserved first and last residue. Fields, in order: V gene, J gene, clone size, D gene, CDR3 DNA, CDR3 protein. The D gene is left open where the match is weak. Clone size, where shown, is once, few, many, or a class for clones that have expanded.

v_gene: TRBV28; j_gene: TRBJ2-5; abundance: few; d_gene: TRBD1; CDR3nt: TGTGCCAGCAGTTTGGTTGGACAGGGGGAGACCCGGTACTTC; CDR3aa: CASSLVGQGETRYF
v_gene: TRBV20-1; j_gene: TRBJ2-1; abundance: many; d_gene: TRBD2; CDR3nt: TGCAGTGCTCTCTCATCCAGCGGGAGGGCCTACAATGAGCAGTTCTTC; CDR3aa: CSALSSSGRAYNEQFF
v_gene: TRBV6-5; j_gene: TRBJ2-6; abundance: NA; d_gene: NA; CDR3nt: TGTGCCAGCAGTTACGAGTACTCTGGGGCCAACGTCCTGACTTTC; CDR3aa: CASSYEYSGANVLTF
v_gene: TRBV18; j_gene: TRBJ2-1; abundance: NA; d_gene: NA; CDR3nt: TGTGCCAGCCTTGGCCAGGGGGGCGGTGAGCAGTTCTTC; CDR3aa: CASLGQGGGEQFF
v_gene: TRBV28; j_gene: TRBJ2-1; abundance: few; d_gene: TRBD1; CDR3nt: TGTGCCAGCAGCTTTTTCTGTAGGGCCAGGGGGTCCTACAATGAGCAGTTCTTC; CDR3aa: CASSFFCRARGSYNEQFF
v_gene: TRBV7-8; j_gene: TRBJ2-3; abundance: many; d_gene: NA; CDR3nt: TGTGCCAGCAGCTTAGAATCGCGGGGGCTCACAGATACGCAGTATTTT; CDR3aa: CASSLESRGLTDTQYF
v_gene: TRBV7-9; j_gene: TRBJ2-1; abundance: many; d_gene: NA; CDR3nt: TGTGCCAGCAGCCAGAGGCGGATCGGGGACAATGAGCAGTTCTTC; CDR3aa: CASSQRRIGDNEQFF
v_gene: TRBV20-1; j_gene: TRBJ2-5; abundance: many; d_gene: NA; CDR3nt: TGCAGTGCTTTCGGGGGTGGAGGGTCCCAAGAGACCCAGTACTTC; CDR3aa: CSAFGGGGSQETQYF
v_gene: TRBV20-1; j_gene: TRBJ2-3; abundance: many; d_gene: TRBD2; CDR3nt: TGCAGTGCTGGTGGACTAGCGGGAGATATCACAGATACGCAGTATTTT; CDR3aa: CSAGGLAGDITDTQYF
v_gene: TRBV2; j_gene: TRBJ2-3; abundance: many; d_gene: TRBD2; CDR3nt: TGTGCCAGCAGTGAAAGGGGAAGGACTAGCGGGCTCACAGATACGCAGTATTTT; CDR3aa: CASSERGRTSGLTDTQYF
v_gene: TRBV5-6; j_gene: TRBJ1-5; abundance: many; d_gene: NA; CDR3nt: TGTGCCAGCAGCTTGGGCAATCAGCCCCAGCATTTT; CDR3aa: CASSLGNQPQHF
v_gene: TRBV28; j_gene: TRBJ2-1; abundance: many; d_gene: TRBD1; CDR3nt: TGTGCCAGCAGGGACAGGATTACCTACAATGAGCAGTTCTTC; CDR3aa: CASRDRITYNEQFF
v_gene: TRBV5-1; j_gene: TRBJ2-3; abundance: NA; d_gene: NA; CDR3nt: TGCGCCAGCAGCTTAATGGAGGGAGGTCCACCCGGGACAGATACGCAGTATTTT; CDR3aa: CASSLMEGGPPGTDTQYF
v_gene: TRBV6-6; j_gene: TRBJ2-1; abundance: few; d_gene: TRBD2; CDR3nt: TGTGCCAGCAGTTATAGGCGACTAGCCGGAGCTAATGAGCAGTTCTTC; CDR3aa: CASSYRRLAGANEQFF
v_gene: TRBV20-1; j_gene: TRBJ2-1; abundance: NA; d_gene: TRBD2; CDR3nt: TGCAGTGCTAGGTCCCCGGGGTTACTAGCGGGAGGTGAGCAGTTCTTC; CDR3aa: CSARSPGLLAGGEQFF
v_gene: TRBV11-2; j_gene: TRBJ2-5; abundance: many; d_gene: NA; CDR3nt: TGTGCCAGCAGCTTATCTGAGGCCCAAGAGACCCAGTACTTC; CDR3aa: CASSLSEAQETQYF
v_gene: TRBV10-3; j_gene: TRBJ1-2; abundance: many; d_gene: TRBD1; CDR3nt: TGTGCCATCAGCCAAGGGACAGGAGACTATGGCTACACCTTC; CDR3aa: CAISQGTGDYGYTF
v_gene: TRBV28; j_gene: TRBJ1-6; abundance: many; d_gene: NA; CDR3nt: TGTGCCAGCAGTCTTGGAGGGGTCGGGTATAATTCACCCCTCCACTTT; CDR3aa: CASSLGGVGYNSPLHF
v_gene: TRBV20-1; j_gene: TRBJ2-1; abundance: many; d_gene: TRBD1; CDR3nt: TGCAGTGCTAGAGATCCGGGACAGGGGTACAATGAGCAGTTCTTC; CDR3aa: CSARDPGQGYNEQFF
v_gene: TRBV28; j_gene: TRBJ1-2; abundance: NA; d_gene: NA; CDR3nt: TGTGCCAGCAGTTTATTAGCGAGAGATACTAACTATGGCTACACCTTC; CDR3aa: CASSLLARDTNYGYTF
v_gene: TRBV6-2/TRBV6-3; j_gene: TRBJ2-3; abundance: many; d_gene: NA; CDR3nt: TGTGCCAGCAGTGCCTGGGACTTTAGCACAGATACGCAGTATTTT; CDR3aa: CASSAWDFSTDTQYF
v_gene: TRBV13; j_gene: TRBJ2-3; abundance: NA; d_gene: NA; CDR3nt: TGTGCCAGCAGCTTCCAAGCAGGGCCCACAGATACGCAGTATTTT; CDR3aa: CASSFQAGPTDTQYF
v_gene: TRBV20-1; j_gene: TRBJ2-6; abundance: NA; d_gene: NA; CDR3nt: TGCAGTGCGCCCGTGTCCTCTGGTGCCAACGTCCTGACTTTC; CDR3aa: CSAPVSSGANVLTF
v_gene: TRBV28; j_gene: TRBJ1-1; abundance: many; d_gene: TRBD1; CDR3nt: TGTGCCAGCAGTTTATTCGGGGAGGAGGGGGCGAACACTGAAGCTTTCTTT; CDR3aa: CASSLFGEEGANTEAFF
v_gene: TRBV27; j_gene: TRBJ2-3; abundance: many; d_gene: TRBD2; CDR3nt: TGTGCCAGCAGTTCCCGACTAGCGGGAGGGACAGATACGCAGTATTTT; CDR3aa: CASSSRLAGGTDTQYF
v_gene: TRBV2; j_gene: TRBJ2-5; abundance: many; d_gene: TRBD2; CDR3nt: TGTGCCAGCAGTGAGGCTAGCGGGTCCCAAGAGACCCAGTACTTC; CDR3aa: CASSEASGSQETQYF
v_gene: TRBV5-6; j_gene: TRBJ1-2; abundance: many; d_gene: NA; CDR3nt: TGTGCCAGTAGCTCACTATCCACAGGGCAGGGAGGCTACACCTTC; CDR3aa: CASSSLSTGQGGYTF
v_gene: TRBV6-6; j_gene: TRBJ2-3; abundance: many; d_gene: TRBD1; CDR3nt: TGTGCCAGCAGTCCCCGACAGGGGGTCGGCCGCGGGGGCACAGATACGCAGTATTTT; CDR3aa: CASSPRQGVGRGGTDTQYF
v_gene: TRBV12-3/TRBV12-4; j_gene: TRBJ1-1; abundance: few; d_gene: NA; CDR3nt: TGTGCCAGCAGTTTAGGTCGTATATGGGGGTTGAACACTGAAGCTTTCTTT; CDR3aa: CASSLGRIWGLNTEAFF